This T cell receptor (beta chain) was sequenced during a study of T cell repertoires in aging, cancer and after chemotherapy. For the study at large: Donor ages fell into six groups from 30 or younger up to 70 or older. Clear clonal overlap appeared across healthy donor samples taken over several months to years. General study findings and limits: Rebound thymic output was suggested by rising median generation probability during chemotherapy in each cancer cohort. In cancer patients, declining TCR diversity with age involved lost richness and lost evenness.

About this clonotype itself: Its antigen is not identified.

V was cut by 7 bases and J by 1 base, with 27 bases left in between. Germline V gene sequence: CDR1 SGHRS, CDR2 YFSETQ. CDR3 size: 19 residues. A mixed TRB-A/B primer pool amplified rearranged TRB by multiplex touch-down PCR. Each CDR3 protein gets one entry after TCRdb re-called the multiplex PCR reads with MiXCR. Of some 11,000 distinct CDR3 sequences in the sample, under 30% are singletons; the top ten hold 1.5% to 2%. The template was genomic DNA from peripheral blood, not RNA. The source is a human donor in good health. The chain employs TRBV5-1 and TRBJ1-3, with a weak D call TRBD1 (5 bases). Sequencing was carried out using blood. The CDR3 protein is CASSKGGTRTGGSGNTIYF. CDR3 nucleotide sequence: TGCGCCAGCTCCAAGGGTGGGACGCGGACTGGCGGTTCTGGAAACACCATATATTTT. The entire variable domain, with the rest obtained from reference TRBV5-1 and TRBJ1-3, is as follows: KAGVTQTPRYLIKTRGQQVTLSCSPISGHRSVSWYQQTPGQGLQFLFEYFSETQRNKGNFPGRFSGRQFSNSRSEMNVSTLELGDSALYLCASSKGGTRTGGSGNTIYFGEGSWLTVV.